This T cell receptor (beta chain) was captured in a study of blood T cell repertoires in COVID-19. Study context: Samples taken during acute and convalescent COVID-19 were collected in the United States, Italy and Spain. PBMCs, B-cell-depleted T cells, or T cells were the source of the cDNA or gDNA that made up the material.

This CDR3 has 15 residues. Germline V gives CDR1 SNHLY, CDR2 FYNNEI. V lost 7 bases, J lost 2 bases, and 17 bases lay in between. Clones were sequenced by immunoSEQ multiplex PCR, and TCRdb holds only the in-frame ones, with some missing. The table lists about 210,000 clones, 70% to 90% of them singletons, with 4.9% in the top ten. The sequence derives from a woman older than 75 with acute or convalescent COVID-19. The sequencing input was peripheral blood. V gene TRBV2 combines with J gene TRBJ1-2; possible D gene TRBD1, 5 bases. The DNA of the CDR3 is TGTGCCAGCATTGACAGTCCTAGCTCCAACTATGGCTACACCTTC. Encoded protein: CASIDSPSSNYGYTF.